These 10 T cell receptor beta chains were sequenced from one sample in a study of PD-1 blockade in classical Hodgkin lymphoma. Documented time point: cycle 4 day 1 (C4D1), after 6 weeks of nivolumab. In every patient, relapse followed autologous stem cell transplantation, while exposure to brentuximab vedotin differed. Clones were read by immunoSEQ multiplex PCR, and TCRdb kept only the in-frame ones, dropping some. The sample shows 100,000 or so clones, over 85% of them seen only once. This specimen was peripheral blood mononuclear cells (PBMCs), taken before the fourth cycle of nivolumab. The receptors originated from a human donor with classical Hodgkin lymphoma.

CDR3 nucleotides: TGTGCCAGCAGCTCGAGCGCGGCACCCCGCGTCGAGCAGTACTTC. Translating it yields CASSSSAAPRVEQYF. This rearrangement joins TRBV11-2 to TRBJ2-7, with D unclear. Per the germline V gene, CDR1 is SGHAT and CDR2 is FQNNGV. The CDR3 covers 15 residues. V was clipped by 4 bases and J by 6 bases, with 19 bases between them.

The V and J genes are TRBV18 and TRBJ2-1; 12 nucleotides agree with TRBD2. V trimming: 6 bases; J trimming: 4 bases; junction bases outside the gene matches: 4. CDR1 KGHSH and CDR2 LQKENI come from the germline V gene. CDR3 length: 15 residues. CDR3 coding DNA: TGTGCCAGCTCCCTGACTAGCGGGAGTTACAATGAGCAGTTCTTC. It is translated as CASSLTSGSYNEQFF. Looking up the rest from reference TRBV18 and TRBJ2-1 gives the full variable domain: NAGVMQNPRHLVRRRGQEARLRCSPMKGHSHVYWYRQLPEEGLKFMVYLQKENIIDESGMPKERFSAEFPKEGPSILRIQQVVRGDSAAYFCASSLTSGSYNEQFFGPGTRLTVL.

The chain uses TRBV5-6 and TRBJ2-1, with TRBD2 matching over 8 bases. The germline CDR1 and CDR2 sequences are SGHDT and YYEEEE. V lost 2 bases, J lost 3 bases, and 1 base stayed unmatched. This CDR3 spans 14 amino acids. CDR3 amino acids: CASSLGTSYNEQFF. Written as DNA, the CDR3 is TGTGCCAGCAGCTTAGGGACTAGCTACAATGAGCAGTTCTTC.

This chain joins TRBV2 and TRBJ1-1, with TRBD1 as a possible D gene (6 bases). Germline assignment: CDR1 SNHLY and CDR2 FYNNEI. CDR3 length equals 12 residues. The V end lost 6 bases, the J end lost 8 bases, and 13 bases lay between the germline ends. The CDR3 reads CASSGGQPEAFF. The CDR3, as DNA: TGTGCCAGCAGCGGTGGACAGCCAGAAGCTTTCTTT.

The rearrangement links TRBV7-9 to TRBJ1-2; D possibly corresponds to TRBD1 (6 bases). V was clipped by 0 bases and J by 1 base, with 9 bases between them. CDR1 and CDR2 from the germline V gene are SEHNR and FQNEAQ (reference sequence). The CDR3 runs to 15 residues. CDR3 DNA sequence: TGTGCCAGCAGCTTAGCAGGGGGTCATAACTATGGCTACACCTTC. Translated: CASSLAGGHNYGYTF.

The J gene is TRBJ2-2, the V gene TRBV5-1; 10 bases are shared with TRBD1. Per the germline V gene, CDR1 is SGHRS and CDR2 is YFSETQ. J gave up 6 bases and V 1 base, and 15 bases lay outside the gene matches. The CDR3 length is 19 residues. This CDR3 is CASSLRPGQGSPSAGELFF. Here the CDR3 DNA reads TGCGCCAGCAGCTTGAGACCGGGACAGGGGAGTCCCTCAGCCGGGGAGCTGTTTTTT.

The rearrangement joins TRBV2 to TRBJ1-5; 7 bases are shared with TRBD1. V lost 7 bases, J lost 4 bases, and 7 bases stayed unmatched. The CDR3 is 14 residues long. Germline values: CDR1 SNHLY, CDR2 FYNNEI. For the CDR3, the DNA is TGTGCCAGCAAACTGGACAGGACGAATCAGCCCCAGCATTTT. Translation gives CASKLDRTNQPQHF.

The chain uses TRBV30 and TRBJ1-2; the D is unclear. The CDR3 extends over 13 amino acids. The V and J ends lost 3 bases and 8 bases respectively, with 16 bases between them. CDR1 and CDR2 (germline): GTSNPN, SVGIG (reference sequence). Here the CDR3 reads CAWSEDDWLGYTF. The CDR3 DNA follows: TGTGCCTGGAGCGAGGATGACTGGTTGGGCTACACCTTC. The full variable domain, with the rest looked up from reference TRBV30 and TRBJ1-2, is SQTIHQWPATLVQPVGSPLSLECTVEGTSNPNLYWYRQAAGRGLQLLFYSVGIGQISSEVPQNLSASRPQDRQFILSSKKLLLSDSGFYLCAWSEDDWLGYTFGSGTRLTVV.

This rearrangement joins TRBV19 to TRBJ2-3, with D perhaps matching TRBD1 or TRBD2 (5 bases each). The CDR3 has 16 residues. Germline lookup yields CDR1 LNHDA and CDR2 SQIVND (reference sequence). V was pared by 2 bases and J by 1 base, with 13 bases between. Here the CDR3 DNA reads TGTGCCAGTAGTATATCGGGACCATGGGGCACAGATACGCAGTATTTT. Its protein product is CASSISGPWGTDTQYF.

The chain recombines TRBV18 with TRBJ1-2; D gene ambiguous. Germline V CDR1 and CDR2: KGHSH, LQKENI. V lost 2 bases, J lost 8 bases, and 12 bases lay in between. This CDR3 has 13 residues. The CDR3 spells CASSPTPLEGYTF. CDR3 DNA sequence: TGTGCCAGCTCACCAACACCACTTGAGGGCTACACCTTC. Full variable domain (outside the CDR3, taken from reference TRBV18 and TRBJ1-2): NAGVMQNPRHLVRRRGQEARLRCSPMKGHSHVYWYRQLPEEGLKFMVYLQKENIIDESGMPKERFSAEFPKEGPSILRIQQVVRGDSAAYFCASSPTPLEGYTFGSGTRLTVV.